Listed below are T cell receptor beta chains from one sample, sequenced in a study of vaccination effects on CD4 cells after COVID-19. Assay: immunoSEQ multiplex PCR; the TCRdb copy retains only in-frame clones and omits some. The table has 65,000 to 95,000 clones, more than 60% seen once. No antigen is known for these receptors. Sequences were derived from CD4+ T cells from PBMCs cultured with HCoV-OC43 spike peptides, sampled after COVID-19 vaccination. These receptors were taken from a human donor who received a COVID-19 vaccine. The CDR3 runs from the conserved cysteine through the conserved F or W. Each record gives: CDR3 length, V gene, clone size, D gene, J gene, CDR3 DNA, CDR3 protein. The D gene is left open where the match is weak. Size is stated for part of the rows, as once, few or many counts, or as a class when the clone is expanded.

>16|TRBV11-1|-|TRBD1|TRBJ2-2
TGTGCCACCACACCATTCAGGGGGCCACAATCCGGGGAGCTGTTTTTT
CATTPFRGPQSGELFF
>13|TRBV2|few|-|TRBJ2-2
TGTGCCAGCAGTGAATGGGGGTCGGGAGAGCTGTTTTTT
CASSEWGSGELFF
>13|TRBV6-2/TRBV6-3|few|-|TRBJ1-6
TGTGCCAGCAGTTCCCCGTCGCGGAGAACCCTCCACTTT
CASSSPSRRTLHF
>16|TRBV5-1|-|-|TRBJ2-1
TGCGCCAGCAGCTTGGGGGTTAGTGGGACCCTCTCTGAGCAGTTCTTC
CASSLGVSGTLSEQFF
>15|TRBV20-1|once|-|TRBJ1-1
TGCAGTGCTAGTGAAAGACCGGACAGAAACACTGAAGCTTTCTTT
CSASERPDRNTEAFF
>14|TRBV28|-|-|TRBJ1-1
TGTGCCAGCACCCCCATAGGGAAGGCTACTGAAGCTTTCTTT
CASTPIGKATEAFF
>13|TRBV5-1|-|-|TRBJ2-2
TGCGCCAGCAGCTTGTTGAACACCGGGGAGCTGTTTTTT
CASSLLNTGELFF
>16|TRBV27|-|TRBD1|TRBJ2-2
TGTGCCAGCAGCCAGTCTGGGACAGGGAACACCGGGGAGCTGTTTTTT
CASSQSGTGNTGELFF
>14|TRBV18|-|-|TRBJ2-1
TGTGCCAGCTCACCACCGAGCTCCTACAATGAGCAGTTCTTC
CASSPPSSYNEQFF
>15|TRBV5-5|-|TRBD2|TRBJ2-5
TGTGCCAGCAGTCGTTCCAGCGGGGGGTCAGAGACCCAGTACTTC
CASSRSSGGSETQYF
>15|TRBV19|-|TRBD2|TRBJ2-2
TGTGCCAGTAGTAGCGGACTAGGGATTGTCGGGGAGCTGTTTTTT
CASSSGLGIVGELFF
>14|TRBV19|-|-|TRBJ1-4
TGTGCCAGTCGATCAGATGCAACTAATGAAAAACTGTTTTTT
CASRSDATNEKLFF
>16|TRBV18|-|-|TRBJ2-5
TGTGCCAGCTCACCACCGGGCGGGGTCACAGGGGAGACCCAGTACTTC
CASSPPGGVTGETQYF
>17|TRBV5-1|-|TRBD2|TRBJ2-1
TGCGCCAGCAGCTGGGGACTAGCGGGTGACTCCTACAATGAGCAGTTCTTC
CASSWGLAGDSYNEQFF
>15|TRBV5-4|-|TRBD1|TRBJ2-1
TGTGCCAGCAGACCCGCCGGGACAGGGTGGAATGAGCAGTTCTTC
CASRPAGTGWNEQFF
>16|TRBV10-3|few|-|TRBJ2-5
TGTGCCATCAGTGATCCCATGGGTTTGGGCGTAGAGACCCAGTACTTC
CAISDPMGLGVETQYF
>15|TRBV6-5|-|TRBD1|TRBJ1-5
TGTGCCAGCAGTCGACAGGGTCTGGTCAATCAGCCCCAGCATTTT
CASSRQGLVNQPQHF
>17|TRBV4-3|-|TRBD2|TRBJ2-5
TGCGCCAGCAGCCGGAATACGATCGGGGGGGGCCAAGAGACCCAGTACTTC
CASSRNTIGGGQETQYF
>14|TRBV7-2|-|-|TRBJ1-4
TGTGCCAGCAGCGTTGACGGAAATAATGAAAAACTGTTTTTT
CASSVDGNNEKLFF
>15|TRBV7-9|-|-|TRBJ1-2
TGTGCCAGCAGAGAGACGGCGACAGCTAACTATGGCTACACCTTC
CASRETATANYGYTF
>18|TRBV21-1|-|-|TRBJ1-4
TGTGCCAGCAGCAGGCGGGGACAGGGCCTAGGGGGCGATGAAAAACTGTTTTTT
CASSRRGQGLGGDEKLFF
>15|TRBV6-5|-|TRBD2|TRBJ2-3
TGTGCCAGCAGTTACCGGGCGGGGGGCACAGATACGCAGTATTTT
CASSYRAGGTDTQYF
>13|TRBV19|-|-|TRBJ1-5
TGTGCCAGTAGTATCTTGGACAGAGTGGCCCAGCATTTT
CASSILDRVAQHF
>15|TRBV15|-|-|TRBJ1-4
TGTGCCACCAGCAGAGAGGGACCGGGGAATGAAAAACTGTTTTTT
CATSREGPGNEKLFF
>14|TRBV7-8|-|-|TRBJ1-2
TGTGCCAGCAGCTTCGGGGGAATGTTGAAAGGCTACACCTTC
CASSFGGMLKGYTF
>17|TRBV5-4|-|-|TRBJ2-2
TGTGCCAGCAGCCGGGGGCTACCCGAATTCAGCACCGGGGAGCTGTTTTTT
CASSRGLPEFSTGELFF
>16|TRBV5-1|-|-|TRBJ2-1
TGCGCCAGCACCAAATCTTGGGGTGCTAGCCGGAATGAGCAGTTCTTC
CASTKSWGASRNEQFF
>15|TRBV27|-|-|TRBJ1-2
TGTGCCAGCAGTTTCCTTGGAGGGAAAGCCTATGGCTACACCTTC
CASSFLGGKAYGYTF
>14|TRBV7-3|-|-|TRBJ1-2
TGTGCCAGCAGCTTAATAGCTGGGGATTATGGCTACACCTTC
CASSLIAGDYGYTF
>16|TRBV18|-|-|TRBJ1-3
TGTGCCAGCTCAGCCGGGACTCCCAGCTCTGGAAACACCATATATTTT
CASSAGTPSSGNTIYF
>14|TRBV24-1|-|TRBD2|TRBJ2-5
TGTGCCACCAGTGACGGGGGGGCAAGGAAGACCCAGTACTTC
CATSDGGARKTQYF
>14|TRBV2|-|TRBD1|TRBJ1-1
TGTGCCAGCAAGCCAACCGGGACAGGGGGTGAAGCTTTCTTT
CASKPTGTGGEAFF
>15|TRBV3-1/TRBV3-2|-|-|TRBJ1-1
TGTGCCAGCAGCCAAGGCGGGGGTCGCGGGACTGAAGCTTTCTTT
CASSQGGGRGTEAFF
>12|TRBV30|-|-|TRBJ1-1
TGTGCCTGGAGACGGGGAAACACTGAAGCTTTCTTT
CAWRRGNTEAFF
>15|TRBV27|-|TRBD1|TRBJ1-2
TGTGCCAGCAGTAAATCGGGACAGGGTTTTAGTGGCTACACCTTC
CASSKSGQGFSGYTF
>16|TRBV10-3|-|TRBD1|TRBJ1-2
TGTGCCATCAGTGAGTCGGGGGGACAGGGGAAATATGGCTACACCTTC
CAISESGGQGKYGYTF
>14|TRBV4-3|-|-|TRBJ1-1
TGCGCCAGCAGCCAGACCGGGACAAACTCAAAAGCTTTCTTT
CASSQTGTNSKAFF